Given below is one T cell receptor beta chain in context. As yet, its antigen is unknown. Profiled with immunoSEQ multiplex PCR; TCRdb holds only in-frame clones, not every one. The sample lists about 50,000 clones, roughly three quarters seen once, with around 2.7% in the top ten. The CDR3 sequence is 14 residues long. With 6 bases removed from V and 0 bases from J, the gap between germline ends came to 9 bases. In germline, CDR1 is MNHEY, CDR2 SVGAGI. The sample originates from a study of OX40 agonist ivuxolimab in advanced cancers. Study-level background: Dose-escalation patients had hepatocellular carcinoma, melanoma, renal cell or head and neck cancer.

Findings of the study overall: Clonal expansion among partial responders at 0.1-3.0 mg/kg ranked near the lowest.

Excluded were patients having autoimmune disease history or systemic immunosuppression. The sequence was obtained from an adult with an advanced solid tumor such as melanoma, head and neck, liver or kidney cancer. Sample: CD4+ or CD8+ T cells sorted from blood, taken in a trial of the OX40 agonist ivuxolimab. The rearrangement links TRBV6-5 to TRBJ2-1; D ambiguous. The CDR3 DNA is TGTGCCAGCAGCCCCTTTGGCTCCTACAATGAGCAGTTCTTC. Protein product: CASSPFGSYNEQFF.